This T cell receptor beta chain came from a study of vaccination and CD4 T cells after COVID-19. The overall study: From HCoV-229E, HCoV-OC43, HCoV-NL63 and SARS-CoV-2, overlapping spike peptides were used to stimulate the cells. Overall study results and limits: The researchers studied relatively few convalescent patients and omitted early post-infection timepoints.

This clonotype has just a few counts. Its specificity is unknown. The germline CDR1 and CDR2 sequences are SNHLY and FYNNEI. This CDR3 has 12 residues. The V end lost 0 bases, the J end lost 14 bases, and 13 bases lay between the germline ends. Sequencing of DNA taken from cultured CD4+ T cells relied on the Oncomine TCR Beta short-read assay. TCRdb reanalysed the PCR reads using MiXCR and keeps one entry per CDR3 protein. The sample consists of some 3,900 distinct CDR3 sequences, 13% to 15% of them appearing once. Treatment in this sample: roughly 10-day PBMC culture with coronavirus spike peptide pools or control peptides (ViraFEST assay). Cultures used roughly 2.1 million PBMCs per well, 10 IU/ml IL-2 and 9.5 to 10 ug/ml peptides.

The sample consisted of CD4+ T cells from blood, cultured in vitro. The receptor was derived from a human donor who had recovered from COVID-19. The chain carries TRBV2 and TRBJ1-2; D is unclear. CDR3 sequence: CASSEALGITTF. Written as DNA, the CDR3 is TGTGCCAGCAGTGAAGCGCTAGGGATTACGACCTTC.